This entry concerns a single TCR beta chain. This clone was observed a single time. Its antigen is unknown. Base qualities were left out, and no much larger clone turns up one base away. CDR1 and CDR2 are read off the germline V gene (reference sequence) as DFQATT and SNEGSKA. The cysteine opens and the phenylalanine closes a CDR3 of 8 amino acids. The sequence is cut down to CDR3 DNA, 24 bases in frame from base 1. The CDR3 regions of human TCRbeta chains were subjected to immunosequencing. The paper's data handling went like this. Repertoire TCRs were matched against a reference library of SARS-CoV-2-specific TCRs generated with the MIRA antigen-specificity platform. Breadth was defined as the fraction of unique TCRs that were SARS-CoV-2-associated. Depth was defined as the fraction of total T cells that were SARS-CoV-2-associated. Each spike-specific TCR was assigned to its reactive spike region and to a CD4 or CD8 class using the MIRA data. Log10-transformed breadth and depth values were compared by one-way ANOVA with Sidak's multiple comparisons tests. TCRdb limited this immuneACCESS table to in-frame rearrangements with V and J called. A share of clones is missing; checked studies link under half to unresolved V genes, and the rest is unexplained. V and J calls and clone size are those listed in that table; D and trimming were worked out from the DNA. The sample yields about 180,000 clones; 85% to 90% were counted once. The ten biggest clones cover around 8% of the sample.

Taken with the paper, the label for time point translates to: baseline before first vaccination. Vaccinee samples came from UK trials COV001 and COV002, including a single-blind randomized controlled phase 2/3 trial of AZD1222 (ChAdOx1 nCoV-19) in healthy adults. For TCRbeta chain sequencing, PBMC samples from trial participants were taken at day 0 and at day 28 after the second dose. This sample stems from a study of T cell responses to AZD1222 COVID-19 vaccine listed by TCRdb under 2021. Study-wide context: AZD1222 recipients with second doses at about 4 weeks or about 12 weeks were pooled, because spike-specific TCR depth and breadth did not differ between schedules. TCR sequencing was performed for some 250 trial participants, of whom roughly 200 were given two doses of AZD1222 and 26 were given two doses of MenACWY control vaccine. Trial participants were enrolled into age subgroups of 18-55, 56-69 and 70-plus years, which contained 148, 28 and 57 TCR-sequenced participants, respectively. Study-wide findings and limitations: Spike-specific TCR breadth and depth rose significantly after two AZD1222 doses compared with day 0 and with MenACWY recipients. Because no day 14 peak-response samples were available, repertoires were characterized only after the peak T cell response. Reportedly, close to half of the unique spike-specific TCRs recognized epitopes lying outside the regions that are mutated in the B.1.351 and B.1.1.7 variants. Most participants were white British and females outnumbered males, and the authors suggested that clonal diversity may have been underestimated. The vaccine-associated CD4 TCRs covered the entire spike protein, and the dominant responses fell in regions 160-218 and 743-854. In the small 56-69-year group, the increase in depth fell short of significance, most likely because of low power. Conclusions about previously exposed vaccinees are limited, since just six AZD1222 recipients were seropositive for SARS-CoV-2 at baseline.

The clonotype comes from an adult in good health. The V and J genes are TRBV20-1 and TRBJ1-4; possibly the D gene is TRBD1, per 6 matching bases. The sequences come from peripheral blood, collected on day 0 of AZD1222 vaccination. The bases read TGCACCGAAGGGGGACTGTTTTTT. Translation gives CTEGGLFF.